The rows below give T cell receptor beta chains drawn from one sample of a study of cytomegalovirus exposure and HLA in healthy donors. The table came from immunoSEQ multiplex PCR; TCRdb's copy has only in-frame clones and leaves some out. This sample yields about 64,000 clones, of which around 77% are seen a single time; approximately 4.7% belongs to the top ten. The sequenced sample was PBMCs. These receptor sequences come from a male donor in good health and CMV-seropositive. Both conserved end residues are part of each CDR3. The order of the fields is CDR3 length, V gene, clone size, J gene, D gene, CDR3 protein, CDR3 DNA. A D gene is named only where the DNA matches it firmly. Clone size, where shown, is once, few, many, or a class for clones that have expanded.

length: 13
V: TRBV12-5
size: NA
J: TRBJ1-3
D: TRBD1
CDR3: CASRGTVGNTIYF
DNA: TGTGCTAGTAGAGGGACAGTCGGAAACACCATATATTTT

length: 14
V: TRBV7-9
size: NA
J: TRBJ1-1
D: NA
CDR3: CASSLGGGLTEAFF
DNA: TGTGCCAGCAGCTTAGGAGGCGGCCTCACTGAAGCTTTCTTT

length: 15
V: TRBV19
size: NA
J: TRBJ2-7
D: TRBD1
CDR3: CASSIKVGTAYEQYF
DNA: TGTGCCAGTAGTATTAAAGTTGGGACAGCCTACGAGCAGTACTTC

length: 14
V: TRBV18
size: once
J: TRBJ1-1
D: TRBD1
CDR3: CASQSGQGGTEAFF
DNA: TGTGCCAGCCAATCGGGACAGGGGGGCACTGAAGCTTTCTTT

length: 17
V: TRBV15
size: medium-sized
J: TRBJ1-2
D: TRBD1
CDR3: CATSPPGQGARSYGYTF
DNA: TGTGCCACCAGCCCCCCGGGACAGGGGGCCAGAAGTTATGGCTACACCTTC

length: 15
V: TRBV12-5
size: NA
J: TRBJ1-6
D: TRBD1
CDR3: CASGLVQGWNSPLHF
DNA: TGTGCTAGTGGTTTGGTACAGGGGTGGAATTCACCCCTCCACTTT

length: 15
V: TRBV30
size: NA
J: TRBJ1-1
D: NA
CDR3: CAWSPPGTKYTEAFF
DNA: TGTGCCTGGAGTCCACCCGGGACAAAATACACTGAAGCTTTCTTT

length: 15
V: TRBV5-5
size: NA
J: TRBJ1-1
D: TRBD1
CDR3: CASSSRTGTNTEAFF
DNA: TGTGCCAGCAGCTCTCGGACAGGGACGAACACTGAAGCTTTCTTT

length: 19
V: TRBV28
size: once
J: TRBJ2-5
D: NA
CDR3: CASSSWYIVSRDTQETQYF
DNA: TGTGCCAGCAGTTCATGGTACATTGTCAGCAGGGACACCCAAGAGACCCAGTACTTC

length: 13
V: TRBV30
size: NA
J: TRBJ2-7
D: TRBD2
CDR3: CAHLGPGGDEQYF
DNA: TGTGCCCACCTGGGACCGGGGGGAGACGAGCAGTACTTC

length: 13
V: TRBV5-1
size: once
J: TRBJ1-2
D: NA
CDR3: CASRPPDSYGYTF
DNA: TGCGCCAGCAGGCCCCCGGACAGCTATGGCTACACCTTC

length: 17
V: TRBV13
size: NA
J: TRBJ1-1
D: TRBD1
CDR3: CASSLGRDRVQNTEAFF
DNA: TGTGCCAGCAGCTTAGGACGAGACAGGGTCCAGAACACTGAAGCTTTCTTT

length: 14
V: TRBV4-2
size: NA
J: TRBJ2-1
D: TRBD2
CDR3: CASSSGGAVNEQFF
DNA: TGTGCCAGCAGTAGCGGGGGGGCGGTCAATGAGCAGTTCTTC

length: 15
V: TRBV5-4
size: NA
J: TRBJ2-7
D: TRBD2
CDR3: CASSWGSGGPYEQYF
DNA: TGTGCCAGCAGCTGGGGTAGCGGGGGGCCATACGAGCAGTACTTC

length: 16
V: TRBV4-2
size: NA
J: TRBJ1-3
D: NA
CDR3: CASSQDPGLSGNTIYF
DNA: TGTGCCAGCAGCCAAGATCCGGGACTCTCTGGAAACACCATATATTTT

length: 17
V: TRBV25-1
size: NA
J: TRBJ2-6
D: NA
CDR3: CASSETRLASGANVLTF
DNA: TGTGCCAGCAGTGAAACGAGACTGGCCTCTGGGGCCAACGTCCTGACTTTC

length: 15
V: TRBV5-6
size: NA
J: TRBJ2-5
D: TRBD1
CDR3: CASIRTRDSGETQYF
DNA: TGTGCCAGCATTCGCACTCGGGACAGCGGAGAGACCCAGTACTTC

length: 15
V: TRBV19
size: NA
J: TRBJ2-7
D: TRBD1
CDR3: CASSRTRQGAYEQYF
DNA: TGTGCCAGTAGTCGCACTCGGCAGGGGGCCTACGAGCAGTACTTC

length: 14
V: TRBV18
size: few
J: TRBJ1-1
D: NA
CDR3: CASATGYLNTEAFF
DNA: TGTGCCAGCGCTACAGGCTACCTGAACACTGAAGCTTTCTTT

length: 17
V: TRBV5-1
size: NA
J: TRBJ2-7
D: TRBD2
CDR3: CASSLDTSGGSSYEQYF
DNA: TGCGCCAGCAGCTTAGACACTAGCGGGGGGAGCTCCTACGAGCAGTACTTC

length: 13
V: TRBV10-2
size: NA
J: TRBJ1-1
D: NA
CDR3: CASNGRQNTEAFF
DNA: TGCGCCAGCAACGGCAGACAAAACACTGAAGCTTTCTTT

length: 13
V: TRBV28
size: NA
J: TRBJ2-1
D: TRBD1
CDR3: CASSPRDRDSEFF
DNA: TGTGCCAGCAGTCCCCGGGACAGAGATAGTGAGTTCTTC

length: 16
V: TRBV6-5
size: NA
J: TRBJ1-1
D: NA
CDR3: CASSYSVGAMNTEAFF
DNA: TGTGCCAGCAGTTACTCGGTCGGAGCCATGAACACTGAAGCTTTCTTT

length: 11
V: TRBV30
size: NA
J: TRBJ1-2
D: NA
CDR3: CACDWGGGYTF
DNA: TGTGCCTGCGACTGGGGGGGAGGCTACACCTTC

length: 15
V: TRBV5-1
size: NA
J: TRBJ2-5
D: TRBD1
CDR3: CASSPDRGQQETQYF
DNA: TGCGCCAGCAGCCCTGACAGGGGTCAACAAGAGACCCAGTACTTC

length: 17
V: TRBV7-8
size: NA
J: TRBJ1-6
D: TRBD1
CDR3: CASSLVFVTGADSPLHF
DNA: TGTGCCAGCAGCTTAGTATTTGTGACAGGGGCCGATTCACCCCTCCACTTT

length: 13
V: TRBV5-6
size: NA
J: TRBJ1-2
D: NA
CDR3: CASRHRANYGYTF
DNA: TGTGCCAGCAGACACAGGGCAAACTATGGCTACACCTTC

length: 17
V: TRBV4-1
size: NA
J: TRBJ2-5
D: NA
CDR3: CASSQDLQRVIQETQYF
DNA: TGCGCCAGCAGCCAAGATCTCCAGCGGGTGATCCAAGAGACCCAGTACTTC

length: 12
V: TRBV29-1
size: NA
J: TRBJ1-4
D: NA
CDR3: CSASTTNEKLFF
DNA: TGCAGCGCCAGTACAACTAATGAAAAACTGTTTTTT

length: 13
V: TRBV2
size: NA
J: TRBJ1-6
D: NA
CDR3: CARGGGVNSPLHF
DNA: TGTGCCAGGGGGGGAGGGGTTAATTCACCCCTCCACTTT

length: 15
V: TRBV6-5
size: NA
J: TRBJ1-5
D: NA
CDR3: CASSPLFVSNQPQHF
DNA: TGTGCCAGCAGTCCCCTTTTCGTAAGCAATCAGCCCCAGCATTTT

length: 13
V: TRBV4-3
size: NA
J: TRBJ2-7
D: NA
CDR3: CASSQLLEYEQYF
DNA: TGCGCCAGCAGCCAGCTGCTCGAGTACGAGCAGTACTTC

length: 15
V: TRBV19
size: NA
J: TRBJ2-3
D: NA
CDR3: CASNEASYSTDTQYF
DNA: TGTGCCAGTAATGAAGCGAGCTATAGCACAGATACGCAGTATTTT

length: 17
V: TRBV27
size: NA
J: TRBJ2-6
D: NA
CDR3: CASSRTAPVSGANVLTF
DNA: TGTGCCAGCAGTCGGACAGCTCCCGTCTCTGGGGCCAACGTCCTGACTTTC

length: 14
V: TRBV6-5
size: NA
J: TRBJ1-5
D: TRBD1
CDR3: CASRPDRGGQPQHF
DNA: TGTGCCAGCAGGCCCGACAGGGGGGGTCAGCCCCAGCATTTT

length: 14
V: TRBV15
size: NA
J: TRBJ1-6
D: TRBD1
CDR3: CATSRGQDNSPLHF
DNA: TGTGCCACCAGCAGGGGACAGGATAATTCACCCCTCCACTTT

length: 15
V: TRBV7-2
size: once
J: TRBJ1-4
D: NA
CDR3: CASSISGATNEKLFF
DNA: TGTGCCAGCAGCATCTCAGGGGCGACGAATGAAAAACTGTTTTTT

length: 15
V: TRBV5-1
size: few
J: TRBJ2-3
D: TRBD2
CDR3: CASSPGLAGGATQYF
DNA: TGCGCCAGCAGCCCGGGACTAGCGGGGGGGGCCACGCAGTATTTT

length: 16
V: TRBV10-2
size: NA
J: TRBJ1-6
D: NA
CDR3: CASSELTGFYNSPLHF
DNA: TGCGCCAGCAGTGAGCTGACAGGCTTCTATAATTCACCCCTCCACTTT

length: 12
V: TRBV6-1
size: NA
J: TRBJ2-7
D: NA
CDR3: CASSRRPSEQYF
DNA: TGTGCCAGCAGTCGGCGGCCGTCCGAGCAGTACTTC

length: 14
V: TRBV18
size: once
J: TRBJ1-1
D: NA
CDR3: CASSPGGGEGRTFF
DNA: TGTGCCAGCTCACCCGGGGGAGGGGAAGGAAGGACTTTCTTT

length: 15
V: TRBV7-2
size: NA
J: TRBJ1-4
D: TRBD1
CDR3: CASSSPDRGREKLFF
DNA: TGTGCCAGCAGCTCCCCAGACAGGGGGCGAGAAAAACTGTTTTTT